This T cell receptor beta chain was recovered during a study of human T cells and chemical hapten exposure. The overall study: DPC (0.01%) was patch tested on the upper back and read at 6 days. A patient group, mainly female, showed alopecia areata, totalis or universalis.

This clonotype was seen only a few times. The antigen remains undetermined. Whole-study findings and limits: Relative to control repertoires, expanded TCRs gave rise to significantly more large CDR3 similarity clusters.

The V end lost 3 bases, the J end lost 0 bases, and 12 bases lay between the germline ends. The V gene's germline CDR1 is KGHSH and CDR2 LQKENI. The CDR3 contains 17 residues. Sample time point: pre-sensitization, week 0. Described treatment: therapeutic diphenylcyclopropenone sensitization with weekly scalp DPC. MiXCR, applied by TCRdb to the RACE reads, yields one record per CDR3 protein. This sample has some 400,000 distinct CDR3 sequences, with 4.5% to 5.5% found just once. The material sequenced was whole blood, taken in connection with sensitization to the hapten diphenylcyclopropenone (DPC). This chain links TRBV18 with TRBJ1-6; D ambiguous. The source of this sequence is a woman between 45 and 60 years old with alopecia areata. Some clones in this sample may be carry-over from other donors' samples. The chain's CDR3 is CASSPQSTSSYNSPLHF. CDR3 in DNA: TGTGCCAGCTCACCTCAGTCGACGAGCTCCTATAATTCACCCCTCCACTTT. The full variable domain, rest sourced from reference TRBV18 and TRBJ1-6, is NAGVMQNPRHLVRRRGQEARLRCSPMKGHSHVYWYRQLPEEGLKFMVYLQKENIIDESGMPKERFSAEFPKEGPSILRIQQVVRGDSAAYFCASSPQSTSSYNSPLHFGNGTRLTVT.